The 15 T cell receptor beta chains listed next were all sequenced from one sample in a study of patients and donors after allogeneic stem cell transplantation. TCRdb itself ran the RT-PCR reads through MiXCR, one entry per CDR3 protein. This sample has about 160,000 distinct CDR3 sequences, with roughly 22% found just once. Sequenced sample: blood, either unsorted or a sorted T cell fraction (not recorded which). Receptors were obtained from a human donor who was either an allogeneic HSCT recipient or a stem cell or donor lymphocyte infusion donor (not recorded which). It is not recorded whose cells these are; they may come from a transplant donor.

The chain couples TRBV5-1 to TRBJ1-1; no firm D call. Germline CDR1 is SGHRS and CDR2 is YFSETQ. The V gene lost 2 bases and the J gene lost 1 base, with 9 bases spanning the gap. The CDR3 is 14 amino acids. The CDR3 nucleotides are TGCGCCAGCAGCTTATGGTATTGGAACACTGAAGCTTTCTTT. It translates to CASSLWYWNTEAFF.

The V call is TRBV25-1, the J call TRBJ1-1; D call uncertain. CDR1 and CDR2 (germline): MGHDK, SYGVNS. V lost 6 bases, J lost 0 bases, and 8 bases lay in between. The CDR3 totals 13 residues. The CDR3 loop reads CASSHMVNTEAFF. The CDR3, as DNA: TGTGCCAGCAGCCACATGGTGAACACTGAAGCTTTCTTT.

Only one count was recorded for this clonotype. V and J are TRBV11-3 and TRBJ1-4; no firm D call. V dropped 5 bases and J dropped 7 bases, with 8 bases sitting between them. Looked up from germline, CDR1 is SGHNT and CDR2 is YENEEA. The CDR3 is 12 residues long. CDR3 sequence (DNA): TGTGCCAGCAGCGGCGGAGTTGAAAAACTGTTTTTT. Its protein is CASSGGVEKLFF.

The rearrangement joins TRBV5-1 to TRBJ2-7, with D possibly TRBD2 on 6 matching bases. There are 12 residues in the CDR3. Per the germline V gene, CDR1 is SGHRS and CDR2 is YFSETQ. Trimming removed 7 bases at V and 6 bases at J, with 14 bases between. The CDR3 sequence is CASHGGVAEQYF. The DNA for the CDR3 is TGCGCCAGCCACGGAGGGGTTGCCGAGCAGTACTTC.

This clonotype showed up many times. The V gene is TRBV10-3, the J gene TRBJ1-4; tentative D call: TRBD1 (6 bases). The CDR3 contains 16 residues. The V end was cut by 10 bases, the J end by 6 bases, with 24 bases between. In germline, CDR1 is ENHRY, CDR2 SYGVKD. The CDR3 loop is CATRGQTGNDYEKLFF. The CDR3 DNA follows: TGTGCCACCAGGGGCCAAACAGGGAACGATTATGAAAAACTGTTTTTT.

Only a few counts were recorded for this clonotype. The chain links TRBV5-1 to TRBJ1-1; 9 bases are shared with TRBD1. CDR3 length: 15 amino acids. Germline V lookup: CDR1 SGHRS, CDR2 YFSETQ. The V and J ends lost 4 bases and 4 bases, in that order; junction bases with no gene match: 8. DNA for the CDR3: TGCGCCAGCAGCACTGTACAGGGGGCGGGCACTGAAGCTTTCTTT. Protein sequence: CASSTVQGAGTEAFF. The variable domain in full, with the rest retrieved from reference TRBV5-1 and TRBJ1-1, is KAGVTQTPRYLIKTRGQQVTLSCSPISGHRSVSWYQQTPGQGLQFLFEYFSETQRNKGNFPGRFSGRQFSNSRSEMNVSTLELGDSALYLCASSTVQGAGTEAFFGQGTRLTVV.

This clonotype appeared many times. The V call is TRBV3-1, the J call TRBJ1-1, with 7 positions matching TRBD1. Trimming at V came to 4 bases and at J to 3 bases, leaving 2 bases not matched to a gene. CDR1 LGHDT and CDR2 YNNKEL come from the germline V gene (reference sequence). The CDR3 is made up of 13 amino acids. The CDR3 loop is CASSPDRDTEAFF. The CDR3 region has the DNA TGTGCCAGCAGCCCTGACAGGGACACTGAAGCTTTCTTT.

This chain uses TRBV14 with TRBJ2-7, with 9 bases fitting TRBD1. The CDR3 runs 16 residues. Per the germline V gene, CDR1 is SGHDN and CDR2 is FVKESK. J was trimmed by 6 bases and V by 1 base; bases with no gene match: 10. As DNA, the CDR3 is TGTGCCAGCAGCCAAGTGGGACAGGGCCTTTACGGCGAGCAGTACTTC. Protein product: CASSQVGQGLYGEQYF.

The chain carries TRBV14 and TRBJ1-2; 10 nucleotides match TRBD1. The V gene end was trimmed by 3 bases and the J gene end by 3 bases; junction bases not matched to a gene: 10. The CDR3 has 17 amino acids. Germline CDR1 reads SGHDN; CDR2 reads FVKESK. CDR3 sequence (DNA): TGTGCCAGCAGCCACAAGAGGACAGGGGGAATTTACTATGGCTACACCTTC. This sequence encodes CASSHKRTGGIYYGYTF.

This clonotype was recorded a few times. J is TRBJ2-2 and V is TRBV5-1, with a possible D match to TRBD1 (6 bases). CDR3 length: 19 amino acids. Looked up from germline, CDR1 is SGHRS and CDR2 is YFSETQ. V shed 7 bases and J shed 0 bases, with 25 bases lying between them. For the CDR3, the DNA is TGCGCCAGCCCCAAGGGGGTCAGGGAACCGCCCTCGAACACCGGGGAGCTGTTTTTT. It codes for CASPKGVREPPSNTGELFF.

This clonotype has only a few counts. In DNA form, the CDR3 reads TGTGCCAGCAGCTTAGTGGGGGATAGCACAGATACGCAGTATTTT. It codes for CASSLVGDSTDTQYF. J is TRBJ2-3 and V is TRBV11-2, with D perhaps TRBD1 or TRBD2 (5 bases each). There are 15 residues in the CDR3. The germline V gene encodes CDR1 SGHAT and CDR2 FQNNGV. Trimming shortened V by 1 base and J by 0 bases, and 8 bases separated the two germline ends.

V usage is TRBV12-3 or TRBV12-4 and J usage is TRBJ1-4, with 7 bases matching TRBD1. This CDR3 region has 16 residues. The V and J ends lost 5 bases and 7 bases, in that order; junction bases with no gene match: 13. This chain's CDR3 is CASSRGERRTGEKLFF. The CDR3 DNA sequence: TGTGCCAGCAGTAGGGGGGAACGTAGGACAGGTGAAAAACTGTTTTTT.

This clonotype was recorded a few times. The V call is TRBV6-5, the J call TRBJ2-3; 13 bases are a match to TRBD2. V gave up 0 bases and J gave up 3 bases; unmatched junction bases: 9. Germline V gives CDR1 MNHEY, CDR2 SVGAGI. The CDR3 has 19 amino acids. CDR3 loop: CASSYSAPLAGGPTDTQYF. The CDR3 region has the DNA TGTGCCAGCAGTTACTCAGCCCCACTAGCGGGGGGGCCAACAGATACGCAGTATTTT.

A few counts support this clonotype. This chain links TRBV7-9 with TRBJ1-2; 11 bases line up with TRBD1. V dropped 2 bases and J dropped 4; count of bases not matched to a gene: 9. Germline CDR1 SEHNR, CDR2 FQNEAQ (reference sequence). The CDR3 is made up of 17 amino acids. The CDR3 region has the DNA TGTGCCAGCAGCTTACCAAGGACAGGGGGCGAGGTCTATGGCTACACCTTC. This sequence encodes CASSLPRTGGEVYGYTF.

CDR3 nucleotide sequence: TGTGCCAGCAGTGTAAAACGGACCAATAAGGGCACTGAAGCTTTCTTT. This encodes CASSVKRTNKGTEAFF. The chain employs TRBV12-3 or TRBV12-4 and TRBJ1-1; D ambiguous. CDR3 length: 16 amino acids. Trimming left V 5 bases short and J 4 bases short, with 20 bases between.